This TCR beta chain was observed in a study of glioma-infiltrating T cells. Germline CDR1 and CDR2: LGHNA and YNFKEQ. V was trimmed by 4 bases and J by 7 bases, leaving 14 bases between them. The CDR3 is 14 amino acids. The study, taken as a whole, reports: Tissue-blood divergence was below expectation in non-neoplastic patients, above in gliomas.

This clonotype was detected many times. Its specificity is not known. Using RNA template, CDR3s of TCR alpha and beta were amplified with iRepertoire arm-PCR. Tissue mRNA or PBMC total RNA, 100-400 ng, went into one-step reverse transcription and amplification. TCRdb reanalysed the multiplex PCR reads using MiXCR and keeps one entry per CDR3 protein. The table records over 100,000 distinct CDR3 sequences, less than 30% of them present only once. The chain has TRBV4-2 and TRBJ1-5; D gene uncertain. The source material was glioma tissue, nonneoplastic brain tissue, or PBMCs (not recorded which). This sequence was found in a human donor with low-grade glioma or glioblastoma, undergoing nonglioma brain surgery, or in good health (not recorded which). DNA of the CDR3: TGTGCCAGCAGCCCTCTCGGTCTGTGGCAGCCCCAGCATTTT. Translation gives CASSPLGLWQPQHF.